Here is one T cell receptor (beta chain) with its context. This table comes from immunoSEQ multiplex PCR, and its TCRdb copy is limited to in-frame clones, with some not included. In the table there are approximately 330,000 clones, roughly 86% of which are singletons. This sample is part of a study of blood T cell repertoires in COVID-19. Study at large: T cells, B-cell-depleted T cells, or PBMCs provided the cDNA or gDNA that served as material.

The CDR3 contains 12 residues. The V end lost 0 bases, the J end lost 8 bases, and 7 bases lay between the germline ends. Per the germline V gene, CDR1 is MNHEY and CDR2 is SVGEGT. J is TRBJ1-2 and V is TRBV6-2 or TRBV6-3; D gene ambiguous. This TCR was sampled from a man in his thirties or forties with COVID-19, enrolled during active disease. The source material was peripheral blood. This CDR3 is CASSYSHRGYTF. CDR3 in DNA: TGTGCCAGCAGTTACTCCCACAGAGGCTACACCTTC.